The 25 T cell receptor beta chains presented below share a single source sample, sequenced in a study of blood T cell repertoires in COVID-19. TCRdb keeps only in-frame clones here, not all; method: immunoSEQ multiplex PCR. The table includes around 140,000 clones, about 90% detected once. The material sequenced was peripheral blood. These receptors originate from a woman aged 60 to 75 with acute or convalescent COVID-19.

V gene TRBV28 combines with J gene TRBJ1-4; 7 nucleotides agree with TRBD1. Germline loops: CDR1 MDHEN, CDR2 SYDVKM. CDR3 length equals 16 residues. V lost 5 bases, J lost 0 bases, and 6 bases stayed unmatched. DNA of the CDR3: TGTGCCAGCAGTCCGACAGGGCGGACAACTAATGAAAAACTGTTTTTT. Protein sequence: CASSPTGRTTNEKLFF.

In the case of this clone: One end of the junction fails to match germline, which may point to a read error. This chain joins TRBV6-5 and TRBJ1-1; 7 positions match TRBD1. CDR3 size: 15 residues. The germline gives CDR1 MNHEY, CDR2 SVGAGI. This chain's CDR3 is CASSYSVGDSRGGIF. DNA of the CDR3: TGTGCCAGCAGTTACTCGGTCGGGGACAGCCGTGGGGGGATCTTT.

The chain has TRBV6-2 or TRBV6-3 and TRBJ1-2, with D possibly being TRBD1 (5 bases). The CDR3 covers 13 residues. V lost 6 bases and J lost 4, with 12 bases in between. Germline V gene lookup returns CDR1 MNHEY and CDR2 SVGEGT. The CDR3 loop is CASSVGHLYGYTF. The CDR3, as DNA: TGTGCCAGCAGCGTCGGACACCTCTATGGCTACACCTTC.

The chain has TRBV11-2 and TRBJ1-1, with D possibly TRBD1 on 5 matching bases. The V gene lost 5 bases and the J gene lost 3 bases, with 10 bases spanning the gap. The CDR3 totals 13 residues. The germline gives CDR1 SGHAT, CDR2 FQNNGV. Here the CDR3 DNA reads TGTGCCAGCAGCCAGACAGACTACACTGAAGCTTTCTTT. Protein sequence: CASSQTDYTEAFF.

The chain employs TRBV5-4 and TRBJ1-2; a weak D match, TRBD1 (5 bases). Trimming took 0 bases from V and 6 from J, leaving 15 bases between them. This CDR3 is 15 amino acids long. Per germline, CDR1 SGHNT and CDR2 YYREEE (reference sequence). The CDR3: CASSLVGGRGDGYTF. The CDR3 bases are TGTGCCAGCAGCTTGGTTGGGGGGAGGGGTGATGGCTACACCTTC. The variable domain in full, completed from reference TRBV5-4 and TRBJ1-2, reads ETGVTQSPTHLIKTRGQQVTLRCSSQSGHNTVSWYQQALGQGPQFIFQYYREEENGRGNFPPRFSGLQFPNYSSELNVNALELDDSALYLCASSLVGGRGDGYTFGSGTRLTVV.

This chain connects TRBV29-1 to TRBJ2-7; TRBD2 might be the D (7 bases). The V end was cut by 4 bases, the J end by 1 base, with 14 bases between. The CDR3 contains 14 residues. Germline CDR1 is SQVTM and CDR2 is ANQGSEA. The CDR3 loop is CSVVEGGGSYEQYF. The DNA for the CDR3 is TGCAGCGTTGTCGAGGGGGGGGGTTCCTACGAGCAGTACTTC.

This chain joins TRBV27 and TRBJ2-7; 9 nucleotides line up with TRBD1. CDR1 and CDR2 (germline): MNHEY, SMNVEV (reference sequence). The junction had 12 bases not matched to a gene; V was cut back by 9 bases and J by 6 bases. The CDR3 is made up of 14 amino acids. The CDR3: CASRKGQGFSEQYF. CDR3 sequence (DNA): TGTGCCAGTAGAAAAGGACAGGGGTTTAGCGAGCAGTACTTC.

J is TRBJ1-2 and V is TRBV7-9; a weak D match, TRBD1 (6 bases). Between the trimmed V and J ends, which lost 4 bases and 6 bases, there was a span of 18 bases. Germline lookup yields CDR1 SEHNR and CDR2 FQNEAQ (reference sequence). CDR3 length: 15 amino acids. As DNA, the CDR3 is TGTGCCAGCAGCTCAATACTACAGGGATACCATGGCTACACCTTC. Translated: CASSSILQGYHGYTF.

This sequence joins TRBV7-3 and TRBJ2-7; 13 bases agree with TRBD2. The junction had 6 bases not matched to a gene; V was cut back by 5 bases and J by 5 bases. Germline V gene sequence: CDR1 SGHTA, CDR2 FQGTGA. This CDR3 has 15 residues. CDR3 DNA: TGTGCCAGCAGCATCGGACTAGCGGGGGCGGACGAGCAGTACTTC. This codes for CASSIGLAGADEQYF.

The V gene is TRBV28, the J gene TRBJ1-4; no firm D call. The germline CDR1 and CDR2 sequences are MDHEN and SYDVKM. The CDR3 runs 12 residues. V lost 6 bases and J 12 bases, leaving 14 bases between the germline ends. CDR3 coding DNA: TGTGCCAGCAGGCGAACGGGGAGGGAACTGTTTTTT. Encoded protein: CASRRTGRELFF. Using reference TRBV28 and TRBJ1-4 for the parts outside the CDR3, the full variable domain is DVKVTQSSRYLVKRTGEKVFLECVQDMDHENMFWYRQDPGLGLRLIYFSYDVKMKEKGDIPEGYSVSREKKERFSLILESASTNQTSMYLCASRRTGRELFFGSGTQLSVL.

The chain recombines TRBV18 with TRBJ1-4, with no clear D. The length of the CDR3 is 16 residues. The ends were cut back, 0 bases at V and 8 bases at J, with 16 bases in the middle. Looked up from germline, CDR1 is KGHSH and CDR2 is LQKENI. The CDR3 region is CASSPPERVRGEKLFF. CDR3 sequence (DNA): TGTGCCAGCTCACCACCGGAAAGGGTTAGAGGGGAAAAACTGTTTTTT.

The genes are TRBV15 and TRBJ1-3; D is undetermined. The CDR3 runs 13 residues. V was pared by 8 bases and J by 0 bases, with 8 bases between. Per the germline V gene, CDR1 is LNHNV and CDR2 is YYDKDF (reference sequence). The CDR3 here is CATRAHSGNTIYF. CDR3 in DNA: TGTGCCACCCGAGCCCACTCTGGAAACACCATATATTTT. The whole variable domain, filled in from reference TRBV15 and TRBJ1-3, reads DAMVIQNPRYQVTQFGKPVTLSCSQTLNHNVMYWYQQKSSQAPKLLFHYYDKDFNNEADTPDNFQSRRPNTSFCFLDIRSPGLGDTAMYLCATRAHSGNTIYFGEGSWLTVV.

This clone turned up a few times. The rearrangement links TRBV14 to TRBJ1-5, with D hard to call. This CDR3 is built from 13 residues. The V end lost 0 bases, the J end lost 4 bases, and 4 bases lay between the germline ends. The germline V gene encodes CDR1 SGHDN and CDR2 FVKESK. CDR3 sequence (DNA): TGTGCCAGCAGCCAAGACAGTAATCAGCCCCAGCATTTT. It encodes CASSQDSNQPQHF.

The chain recombines TRBV24-1 with TRBJ2-2; D possibly corresponds to TRBD1 (6 bases). CDR1 is KGHDR and CDR2 is SFDVKD in the germline V gene. The CDR3 has 15 amino acids. With 3 bases removed from V and 2 bases from J, the gap between germline ends came to 9 bases. CDR3 amino acids: CATSDTGFNTGELFF. The CDR3 bases are TGTGCCACCAGTGATACAGGGTTCAACACCGGGGAGCTGTTTTTT.

The chain links TRBV27 to TRBJ2-1, with 9 positions matching TRBD2. CDR3 length: 16 amino acids. V trimming: 5 bases; J trimming: 6 bases; junction bases outside the gene matches: 11. Germline V lookup: CDR1 MNHEY, CDR2 SMNVEV (reference sequence). The CDR3 protein is CASSQRGTSWGNEQFF. For the CDR3, the DNA is TGTGCCAGCAGTCAAAGAGGGACTAGCTGGGGCAATGAGCAGTTCTTC.

The J gene is TRBJ1-5, the V gene TRBV19; D uncertain. The CDR3 contains 13 residues. V shed 5 bases and J shed 4 bases, with 9 bases lying between them. From germline, CDR1 is LNHDA and CDR2 SQIVND (reference sequence). The CDR3 sequence is CASSEQPNQPQHF. CDR3 sequence (DNA): TGTGCCAGTAGTGAACAGCCAAATCAGCCCCAGCATTTT. Full variable domain (outside the CDR3, taken from reference TRBV19 and TRBJ1-5): DGGITQSPKYLFRKEGQNVTLSCEQNLNHDAMYWYRQDPGQGLRLIYYSQIVNDFQKGDIAEGYSVSREKKESFPLTVTSAQKNPTAFYLCASSEQPNQPQHFGDGTRLSIL.

This chain connects TRBV6-5 to TRBJ1-2; 8 positions match TRBD1. The CDR3 runs 15 residues. Germline V gives CDR1 MNHEY, CDR2 SVGAGI. J was trimmed by 4 bases and V by 4 bases; bases with no gene match: 8. The CDR3, as DNA: TGTGCCAGCAGTTTACTCGGAACAGGGGGCTATGGCTACACCTTC. Translated, it gives CASSLLGTGGYGYTF.

CDR3 bases: TGTGCCAGCAGCCAAGCCCCCTTTAACTATGGCTACACCTTC. It translates to CASSQAPFNYGYTF. The V and J genes are TRBV14 and TRBJ1-2; no firm D call. This CDR3 is 14 amino acids long. The ends were cut back, 1 base at V and 1 base at J, with 7 bases in the middle. Germline lookup yields CDR1 SGHDN and CDR2 FVKESK.

This chain joins TRBV5-1 and TRBJ2-7, with 11 bases aligning to TRBD1. Germline V CDR1 and CDR2: SGHRS, YFSETQ. The CDR3 extends over 14 amino acids. Trimming cost V 8 bases and J 12 bases; bases outside gene matches: 16. The CDR3, as DNA: TGCGCCAGTCGCTTCGCGGGACAGGGGGGAAGTTGGTACTTC. Its protein product is CASRFAGQGGSWYF.

This chain joins TRBV5-1 and TRBJ1-5; weak D call: TRBD1 (6 bases). Deletions cut 4 bases from V and 3 bases from J, with 17 bases between. Germline V gene data show CDR1 as SGHRS and CDR2 as YFSETQ. The CDR3 is made up of 16 amino acids. As DNA, the CDR3 is TGCGCCAGCAGCATCGAACCGGGACAATACAATCAGCCCCAGCATTTT. Residues: CASSIEPGQYNQPQHF.

The rearrangement uses TRBV6-1 and TRBJ1-5; D may be TRBD1 (6 bases). Looked up from germline, CDR1 is MNHNS and CDR2 is SASEGT. V was cut by 4 bases and J by 2 bases, with 15 bases left in between. This CDR3 has 16 amino acids. CDR3: CASSANHRAGNQPQHF. The CDR3 DNA sequence: TGTGCCAGCAGTGCTAACCACAGGGCAGGCAATCAGCCCCAGCATTTT.

The genes are TRBV30 and TRBJ2-4; 7 nucleotides agree with TRBD2. CDR1 and CDR2 (germline): GTSNPN, SVGIG (reference sequence). The CDR3 spans 13 residues. V gave up 0 bases and J gave up 9 bases; unmatched junction bases: 5. The CDR3 bases are TGTGCCTGGAGTGTACAAGGCGGGAGCATTCAGTACTTC. It codes for CAWSVQGGSIQYF.

The chain combines TRBV19 with TRBJ1-1; possibly TRBD1 for D (6 bases). The length of the CDR3 is 12 residues. Germline V gene sequence: CDR1 LNHDA, CDR2 SQIVND (reference sequence). Trimming stripped 4 bases from V and 5 bases from J, with 8 bases between. The CDR3 sequence: CASSTGETEAFF. In DNA form, the CDR3 reads TGTGCCAGTAGTACAGGGGAGACTGAAGCTTTCTTT.

The chain uses TRBV25-1 and TRBJ1-6; 7 bases fit TRBD1. Trimming cost V 2 bases and J 11 bases; bases outside gene matches: 12. CDR1 is MGHDK, CDR2 SYGVNS, per germline. The CDR3 extends over 16 amino acids. For the CDR3, the DNA is TGTGCCAGCAGTGAACCCTTTGGGCAGGGGGAGGCACCCCTCCACTTT. Protein product: CASSEPFGQGEAPLHF.

This clone has a single count. The CDR3 spells CASSLTDRGSTEAFF. The CDR3 DNA reads TGCGCCAGCAGCTTGACCGACAGGGGAAGCACTGAAGCTTTCTTT. The rearrangement uses TRBV5-1 and TRBJ1-1, with 8 nucleotides matching TRBD1. CDR3 length: 15 residues. V trimming: 1 base; J trimming: 4 bases; junction bases outside the gene matches: 6. Germline CDR1 SGHRS, CDR2 YFSETQ. Drawing the rest from reference TRBV5-1 and TRBJ1-1, the complete variable domain is KAGVTQTPRYLIKTRGQQVTLSCSPISGHRSVSWYQQTPGQGLQFLFEYFSETQRNKGNFPGRFSGRQFSNSRSEMNVSTLELGDSALYLCASSLTDRGSTEAFFGQGTRLTVV.